This TCR beta chain was found in a study of T cells after yellow fever vaccination. In regard to this clonotype: The target antigen is unknown.

This CDR3 contains 12 residues. With 5 bases removed from V and 4 bases from J, the gap between germline ends came to 8 bases. Germline lookup yields CDR1 SGHTA and CDR2 FQGNSA. TCRdb re-analysed the 5' RACE reads in MiXCR, keeping a single row per CDR3 protein. The sample gives approximately 300,000 distinct CDR3 sequences, about 10% of which show up once; about 3.3% is in the top ten. The study's findings and limits: Primary-vaccination clones mostly resurfaced post-booster (around 95% CD4, approximately 90% CD8).

V gene TRBV7-2 combines with J gene TRBJ1-2, with D unclear. The sample here was CD4+ T cells sorted from PBMCs, taken 45 days after the yellow fever booster vaccination. The receptor comes from a man aged 18 to 29 who received the YFV17D yellow fever vaccine. This CDR3 reads CASSRTVYGYTF. CDR3 coding DNA: TGTGCCAGCAGCCGCACAGTCTATGGCTACACCTTC. The full variable domain, rest sourced from reference TRBV7-2 and TRBJ1-2, is GAGVSQSPSNKVTEKGKDVELRCDPISGHTALYWYRQSLGQGLEFLIYFQGNSAPDKSGLPSDRFSAERTGGSVSTLTIQRTQQEDSAVYLCASSRTVYGYTFGSGTRLTVV.